This TCR beta chain came from a study of T cells in localized non-small cell lung cancer (dated by TCRdb to 2018 to 2021). With regard to the full study: T cell repertoires of 200 to 250 early-stage NSCLC patients were analyzed, with tumors being compared against uninvolved tumor-adjacent lungs. All 236 NSCLC patients in the cohort were treatment-naive and had localized lung tumors that were resected. The mean age of the NSCLC patients was roughly 63 years, with 120 to 150 men and 100 to 110 women.

Note on this clone: Its antigen remains undetermined. No much larger clone exists at a distance of one base, and base qualities are not known.

Overall study results and their limits: Longer overall survival was associated with higher T cell density in blood, whereas shorter survival was associated with higher clonality in adjacent lung. Because multi-region sequencing of the tumors was not done, intratumor heterogeneity could not be ruled out. A median of approximately 55 of the top 100 tumor clones were detected in paired uninvolved adjacent lung, and approximately 28 of these tumor clones were also found among the top 100 clones of the paired uninvolved adjacent lung. Since the design was exploratory, TCR variables were selected using unadjusted p-values with no false-discovery rate correction. Uninvolved tumor-adjacent lung showed the highest T cell clonality, higher than tumor, which suggests more focused antigenic responses in the uninvolved tumor-adjacent lung.

The CDR3 covers 15 residues, taking in both the cysteine and the phenylalanine. Here the CDR3 DNA is all that survives: 45 bases in frame from base 1. Trimming removed 2 bases from V and 0 bases from J, leaving 11 bases between the germline ends. From a lookup of the germline V gene, CDR1 and CDR2 are LGHNT and FRNRAP. The immunoSEQ Assay was used to sequence TCR beta CDR3 regions from DNA. In the authors' own workflow: T cell density was computed as TCR beta template counts normalized to usable DNA estimated by amplifying housekeeping genes. Richness was estimated using the preseqR package, with extrapolation to 400,000 templates for PBMC samples and to 120,000 templates for tissue samples. Clonality was calculated as one minus Pielou's evenness. Tissue-enriched TCRs were identified by differential abundance testing using productive amino-acid clonotypes, minimum total count 5 and alpha 0.1. The Jaccard Index and the Morisita Overlap Index were used to measure how much the repertoires overlapped between compartments. GLIPH clustered TCR beta CDR3s with public tetramer-defined viral CDR3s; viral motifs required at least three viral sequences plus V-gene enrichment. TCRdb stores this immuneACCESS table with in-frame sequences only. Part of the clones is absent; in the studies checked, under half of the shortfall reflects unresolved V genes, and no reason is known for the rest. V, J and clone size reflect that table, while D and trimming were determined from the DNA. The sample profile shows 30,000 or so clones; around 93% of them were found once. Approximately 30% of the sample comes from the top ten.

At diagnosis, peripheral blood, uninvolved tumor-adjacent lung and tumor were collected and stored as a combination of fresh-frozen and FFPE material. Blood samples were analyzed as peripheral blood mononuclear cells for TCR repertoire profiling. The chain couples TRBV12-5 to TRBJ2-7, and TRBD1 may be the D gene, going by 6 matching bases. Material: peripheral blood, obtained before any cancer treatment. The clonotype comes from an older female donor with stage I lung adenocarcinoma. This receptor carries the CDR3 CASGLPRDTSYEQYF. The DNA reads TGTGCTAGTGGTTTGCCACGGGACACCTCCTACGAGCAGTACTTC. Extended through the reference TRBV12-5 and TRBJ2-7 proteins, this CDR3 yields the full variable domain: DARVTQTPRHKVTEMGQEVTMRCQPILGHNTVFWYRQTMMQGLELLAYFRNRAPLDDSGMPKDRFSAEMPDATLATLKIQPSEPRDSAVYFCASGLPRDTSYEQYFGPGTRLTVT.